A selection of T cell receptor beta chains follows, all from one sample in a study of blood T cell repertoires in COVID-19. Here immunoSEQ multiplex PCR was the method, and the copy in TCRdb shows in-frame clones only, minus some. The sample includes around 460,000 clones, approximately 90% of them seen just once. Sequenced input: peripheral blood. The receptor source for this set is a man aged 18 to 30 with COVID-19, enrolled during active disease. Each CDR3 is given with its conserved first and last residue. D genes are given only for firm matches. Clone size, where shown, is once, few, many, or a class for clones that have expanded.

D,size,J,V,DNA,CDR3
-,-,TRBJ2-3,TRBV6-5,TGTGCCAGCGCAACTACTCCCACAGATACGCAGTATTTT,CASATTPTDTQYF
-,once,TRBJ1-1,TRBV7-8,TGTGCCAGCAGCTTAGGCCGGAGCCCGAACACTGAAGCTTTCTTT,CASSLGRSPNTEAFF
-,-,TRBJ2-5,TRBV18,TGTGCCAGTGTTGGAGGTTCTCAAGAGACCCAGTACTTC,CASVGGSQETQYF
TRBD2,-,TRBJ2-5,TRBV4-1,TGCGCCAGCAGCCAAGGCGGGGGGGCCGGAGAGACCCAGTACTTC,CASSQGGGAGETQYF
TRBD2,-,TRBJ2-3,TRBV3-1/TRBV3-2,TGTGCCAGCAGCCGCGGGACTAGCGGGGTTGCAGATACGCAGTATTTT,CASSRGTSGVADTQYF
TRBD2,-,TRBJ2-5,TRBV3-1/TRBV3-2,TGTGCCAGCAGCAGAGTGGTCGCGGGAGGGGGAGAGACCCAGTACTTC,CASSRVVAGGGETQYF
-,once,TRBJ2-5,TRBV5-1,TGCGCCAGCAGCTCGGAGATGAGAGAGACCCAGTACTTC,CASSSEMRETQYF
-,-,TRBJ2-3,TRBV5-1,TGCGCCAGCAGCTTGGAGCTGGGTCGGAGAGATACGCAGTATTTT,CASSLELGRRDTQYF
TRBD1,few,TRBJ2-7,TRBV2,TGTGCCAGCAGAGACAGGGTCGAGCAGTACTTC,CASRDRVEQYF
TRBD1,-,TRBJ1-1,TRBV30,TGTGCCTGGAGCCCTTGGACAGGACCCGAAGCTTTCTTT,CAWSPWTGPEAFF